Given below is one T cell receptor beta chain in context. Germline lookup yields CDR1 MNHEY and CDR2 SMNVEV (reference sequence). The CDR3 runs to 11 residues. Trimming pared 10 bases from V and 3 bases from J, leaving 10 bases between. This sample is part of a study of cytomegalovirus exposure and HLA in healthy donors. With 60 Vbeta and 13 Jbeta primers, the PCR was carried out. Method: immunoSEQ multiplex PCR; TCRdb's copy keeps in-frame clones and lacks some. The sample consists of over 200,000 clones, about 84% of them appearing once. This chain connects TRBV27 to TRBJ2-7, with D possibly being TRBD1 (6 bases). This TCR came from a human donor in good health. The sequenced sample was PBMCs. The CDR3 region is CATGQNYEQYF. As DNA, the CDR3 is TGTGCCACCGGACAGAACTACGAGCAGTACTTC.